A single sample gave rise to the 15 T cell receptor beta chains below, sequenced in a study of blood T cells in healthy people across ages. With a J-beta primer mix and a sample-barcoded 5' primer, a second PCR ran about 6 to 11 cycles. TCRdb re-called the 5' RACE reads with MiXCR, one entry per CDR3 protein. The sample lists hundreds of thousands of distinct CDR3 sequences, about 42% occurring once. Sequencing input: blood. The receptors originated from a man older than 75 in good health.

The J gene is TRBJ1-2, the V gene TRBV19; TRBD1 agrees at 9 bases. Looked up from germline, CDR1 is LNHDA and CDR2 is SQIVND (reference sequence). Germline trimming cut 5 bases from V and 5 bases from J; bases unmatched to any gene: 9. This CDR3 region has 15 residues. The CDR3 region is CASSVSGTGIYGYTF. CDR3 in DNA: TGTGCCAGTAGTGTTTCCGGGACAGGGATTTATGGCTACACCTTC. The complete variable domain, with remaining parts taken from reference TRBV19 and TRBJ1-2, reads DGGITQSPKYLFRKEGQNVTLSCEQNLNHDAMYWYRQDPGQGLRLIYYSQIVNDFQKGDIAEGYSVSREKKESFPLTVTSAQKNPTAFYLCASSVSGTGIYGYTFGSGTRLTVV.

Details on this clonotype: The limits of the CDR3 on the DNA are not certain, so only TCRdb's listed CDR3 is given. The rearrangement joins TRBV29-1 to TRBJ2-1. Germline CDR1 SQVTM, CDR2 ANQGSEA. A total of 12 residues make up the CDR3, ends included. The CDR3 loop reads CSVWERVGEQFF.

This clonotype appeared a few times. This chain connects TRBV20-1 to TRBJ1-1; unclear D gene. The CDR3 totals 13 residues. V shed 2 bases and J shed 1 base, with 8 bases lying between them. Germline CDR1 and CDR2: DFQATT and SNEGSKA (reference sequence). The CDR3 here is CSARRVGNTEAFF. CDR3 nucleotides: TGCAGTGCTAGAAGGGTAGGGAACACTGAAGCTTTCTTT.

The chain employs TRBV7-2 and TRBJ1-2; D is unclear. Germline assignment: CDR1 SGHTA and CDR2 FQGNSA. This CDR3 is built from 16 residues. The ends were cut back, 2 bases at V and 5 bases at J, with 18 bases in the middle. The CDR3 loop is CASSLTRRSEFYGYTF. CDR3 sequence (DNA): TGTGCCAGCAGCTTAACCCGAAGGTCGGAATTTTATGGCTACACCTTC.

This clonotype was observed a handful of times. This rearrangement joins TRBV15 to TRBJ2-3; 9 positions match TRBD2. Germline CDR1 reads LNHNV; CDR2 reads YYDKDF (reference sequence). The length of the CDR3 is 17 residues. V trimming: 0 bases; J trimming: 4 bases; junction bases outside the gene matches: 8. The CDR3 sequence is CATSRDEAGGLADTQYF. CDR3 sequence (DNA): TGTGCCACCAGCAGAGATGAGGCGGGAGGGCTAGCAGATACGCAGTATTTT.

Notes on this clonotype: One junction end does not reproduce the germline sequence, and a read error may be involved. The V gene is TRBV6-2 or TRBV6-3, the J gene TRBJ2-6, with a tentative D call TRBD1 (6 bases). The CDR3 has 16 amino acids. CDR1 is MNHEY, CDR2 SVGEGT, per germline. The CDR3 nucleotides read TGTGCTAGCAGTTACCAGGGCCAAGTGGGGGCCGACGTCCCGACTTTC. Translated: CASSYQGQVGADVPTF.

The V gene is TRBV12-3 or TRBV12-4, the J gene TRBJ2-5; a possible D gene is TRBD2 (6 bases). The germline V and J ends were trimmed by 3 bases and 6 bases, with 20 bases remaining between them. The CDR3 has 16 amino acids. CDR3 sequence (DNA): TGTGCCAGCAGTTTGGTGCGGGACCACTTCCACCAGACCCAGTACTTC. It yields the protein CASSLVRDHFHQTQYF.

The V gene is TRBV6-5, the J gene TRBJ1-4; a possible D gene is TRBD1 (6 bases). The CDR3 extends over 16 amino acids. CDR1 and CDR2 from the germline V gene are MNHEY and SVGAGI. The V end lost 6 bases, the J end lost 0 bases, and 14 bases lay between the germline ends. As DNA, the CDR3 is TGTGCCAGCAGAAGACAGGCGAGTGCAACTAATGAAAAACTGTTTTTT. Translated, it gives CASRRQASATNEKLFF.

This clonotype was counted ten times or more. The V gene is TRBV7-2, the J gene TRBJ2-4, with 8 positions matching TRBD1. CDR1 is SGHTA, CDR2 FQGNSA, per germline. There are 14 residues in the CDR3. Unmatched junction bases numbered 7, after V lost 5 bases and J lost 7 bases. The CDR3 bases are TGTGCCAGCAGCCCACGCGGGGACAGGAACATTCAGTACTTC. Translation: CASSPRGDRNIQYF.

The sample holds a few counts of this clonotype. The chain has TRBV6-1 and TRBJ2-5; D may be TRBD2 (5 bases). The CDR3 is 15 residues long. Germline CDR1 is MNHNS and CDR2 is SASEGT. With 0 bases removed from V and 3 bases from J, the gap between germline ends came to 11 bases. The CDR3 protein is CASSEAIFGEETQYF. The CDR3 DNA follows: TGTGCCAGCAGTGAAGCCATATTCGGGGAAGAGACCCAGTACTTC.

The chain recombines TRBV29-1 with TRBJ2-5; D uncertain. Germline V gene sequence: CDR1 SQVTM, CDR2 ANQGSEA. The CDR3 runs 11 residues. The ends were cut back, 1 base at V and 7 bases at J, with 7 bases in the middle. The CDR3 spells CSVEVAGTQYF. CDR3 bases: TGCAGCGTTGAAGTTGCCGGGACCCAGTACTTC. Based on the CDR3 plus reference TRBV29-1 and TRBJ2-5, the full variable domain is SAVISQKPSRDICQRGTSLTIQCQVDSQVTMMFWYRQQPGQSLTLIATANQGSEATYESGFVIDKFPISRPNLTFSTLTVSNMSPEDSSIYLCSVEVAGTQYFGPGTRLLVL.

The CDR3 DNA reads as TGTGCCAGCAGCTTTCGTGCTTCTTCCGGGACCCACACAGATACGCAGTATTTT. It encodes CASSFRASSGTHTDTQYF. The gene calls are TRBV7-2 and TRBJ2-3, with D perhaps matching TRBD1 or TRBD2 (5 bases each). Trimming pared 3 bases from V and 2 bases from J, leaving 21 bases between. The length of the CDR3 is 18 residues. The germline CDR1 and CDR2 sequences are SGHTA and FQGNSA. Supplemented by reference TRBV7-2 and TRBJ2-3, the full variable domain reads GAGVSQSPSNKVTEKGKDVELRCDPISGHTALYWYRQSLGQGLEFLIYFQGNSAPDKSGLPSDRFSAERTGGSVSTLTIQRTQQEDSAVYLCASSFRASSGTHTDTQYFGPGTRLTVL.

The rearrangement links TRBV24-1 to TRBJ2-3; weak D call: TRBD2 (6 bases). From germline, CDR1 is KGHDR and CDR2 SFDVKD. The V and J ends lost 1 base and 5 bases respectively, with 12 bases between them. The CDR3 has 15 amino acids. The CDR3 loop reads CATSDFRAGGDTQYF. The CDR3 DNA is TGTGCCACCAGTGATTTCCGGGCCGGGGGAGATACGCAGTATTTT.

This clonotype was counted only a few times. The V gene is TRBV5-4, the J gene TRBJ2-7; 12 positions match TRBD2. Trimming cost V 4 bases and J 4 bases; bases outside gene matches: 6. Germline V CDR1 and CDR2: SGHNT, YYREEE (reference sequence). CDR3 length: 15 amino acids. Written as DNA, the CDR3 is TGTGCCAGCAGCGCATGGACTAGCGGGGCTTACGAGCAGTACTTC. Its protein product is CASSAWTSGAYEQYF.

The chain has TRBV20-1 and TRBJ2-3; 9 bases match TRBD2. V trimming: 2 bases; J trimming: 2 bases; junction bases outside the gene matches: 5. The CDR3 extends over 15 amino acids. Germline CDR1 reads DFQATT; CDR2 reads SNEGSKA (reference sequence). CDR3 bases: TGCAGTGCTAGAAGGCTAGCGGGGCCCACAGATACGCAGTATTTT. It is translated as CSARRLAGPTDTQYF.